The 30 T cell receptor beta chains in this list originate from one sample, sequenced in a study of control samples from healthy donors and cancer patients. The table came from immunoSEQ multiplex PCR; TCRdb's copy has only in-frame clones and leaves some out. The sample yields roughly 55,000 clones, approximately 91% seen once. The source material was blood. The receptors shown here come from a man aged 50-59 years in good health.

V gene TRBV6-5 combines with J gene TRBJ1-2; D is unclear. The CDR3 is 11 amino acids. V lost 10 bases to trimming and J lost 2 bases, with 8 bases between them. Germline loops: CDR1 MNHEY, CDR2 SVGAGI. The DNA of the CDR3 is TGTGCCACCGGACTGAACTATGGCTACACCTTC. Translation: CATGLNYGYTF.

This chain joins TRBV11-2 and TRBJ2-5; tentatively, D is TRBD1 (7 bases). Germline-derived CDR1 and CDR2 are SGHAT and FQNNGV. V was trimmed by 5 bases and J by 1 base, leaving 14 bases between them. This CDR3 contains 15 residues. The CDR3 DNA reads TGTGCCAGCAGCCCGGGGGACAGACCCCAAGAGACCCAGTACTTC. It encodes CASSPGDRPQETQYF.

This chain links TRBV5-8 with TRBJ1-1, with D hard to call. CDR1 is SGHTS and CDR2 is YDEGEE in the germline V gene. The CDR3 totals 14 residues. The V and J ends lost 1 base and 5 bases respectively, with 12 bases between them. CDR3 amino acids: CASSLRFSQTEAFF. The CDR3 DNA is TGTGCCAGCAGCTTGCGTTTCTCACAGACTGAAGCTTTCTTT.

The V and J genes are TRBV19 and TRBJ1-2; D unclear. Looked up from germline, CDR1 is LNHDA and CDR2 is SQIVND (reference sequence). The CDR3 consists of 15 residues. Trimming pared 5 bases from V and 1 base from J, leaving 14 bases between. CDR3 region: CASSPLQTVNYGYTF. In DNA, the CDR3 is TGTGCCAGTAGTCCCCTCCAGACGGTTAACTATGGCTACACCTTC.

The chain combines TRBV24-1 with TRBJ2-1; D remains unclear. The CDR3 sequence is 13 residues long. The V end lost 2 bases, the J end lost 10 bases, and 11 bases lay between the germline ends. Looked up from germline, CDR1 is KGHDR and CDR2 is SFDVKD. CDR3 in DNA: TGTGCCACCAGTGATTCCTTAGCTGGGGAGCAGTTCTTC. Protein sequence: CATSDSLAGEQFF.

This clone appeared a few times. The chain uses TRBV5-1 and TRBJ2-2; D ambiguous. The CDR3 contains 14 residues. Germline V gene lookup returns CDR1 SGHRS and CDR2 YFSETQ. V was cut by 1 base and J by 3 bases, with 7 bases left in between. The CDR3 bases are TGCGCCAGCAGCTTGTTTTCCGACACCGGGGAGCTGTTTTTT. Translation gives CASSLFSDTGELFF.

The rearrangement links TRBV5-1 to TRBJ2-3; D remains unclear. Germline lookup yields CDR1 SGHRS and CDR2 YFSETQ. Trimming cost V 2 bases and J 0 bases, with 10 bases left between them. The CDR3 runs 15 residues. This chain's CDR3 is CASSFTGSSTDTQYF. CDR3 coding DNA: TGCGCCAGCAGCTTTACCGGGTCTAGCACAGATACGCAGTATTTT.

J is TRBJ1-2 and V is TRBV29-1, with D unclear. Germline loops: CDR1 SQVTM, CDR2 ANQGSEA. This CDR3 has 12 amino acids. V was shortened by 2 bases and J by 2 bases, with 6 bases between the two germline ends. CDR3 DNA: TGCAGCGTTGAAAGACGGAACTATGGCTACACCTTC. This sequence encodes CSVERRNYGYTF.

This chain joins TRBV5-6 and TRBJ2-3, with TRBD1 identical over 12 bases. Trimming removed 4 bases from V and 4 bases from J; junction bases left unmatched: 4. Germline V gene sequence: CDR1 SGHDT, CDR2 YYEEEE. There are 15 residues in the CDR3. CDR3 loop: CASSTGTGGPDTQYF. CDR3 coding DNA: TGTGCCAGCAGCACCGGGACAGGGGGCCCAGATACGCAGTATTTT.

This chain joins TRBV28 and TRBJ2-7; 7 bases fit TRBD2. Germline V gene data show CDR1 as MDHEN and CDR2 as SYDVKM. Trimming took 1 base from V and 3 from J; bases not matched to a gene: 9. This CDR3 region has 16 residues. The CDR3 bases are TGTGCCAGCAGTTTATTCTACACTAGCGAGATCTACGAGCAGTACTTC. It specifies CASSLFYTSEIYEQYF.

The table lists this clone with a few counts. V usage is TRBV24-1 and J usage is TRBJ2-4; 7 nucleotides agree with TRBD2. This CDR3 has 13 residues. CDR1 is KGHDR, CDR2 SFDVKD, per germline. With V trimmed by 2 bases and J by 6 bases, 0 bases remained unmatched. CDR3: CATSDSSGNIQYF. The CDR3, as DNA: TGTGCCACCAGTGATTCTAGCGGAAACATTCAGTACTTC.

The chain has TRBV5-6 and TRBJ2-5; D not certain. The germline V and J ends were trimmed by 0 bases and 5 bases, with 11 bases remaining between them. Germline V gene lookup returns CDR1 SGHDT and CDR2 YYEEEE. CDR3 length: 14 amino acids. DNA for the CDR3: TGTGCCAGCAGCTTGGTAGCAAGGGTGGAGACCCAGTACTTC. Encoded protein: CASSLVARVETQYF. The whole variable domain, remainder taken from reference TRBV5-6 and TRBJ2-5, is DAGVTQSPTHLIKTRGQQVTLRCSPKSGHDTVSWYQQALGQGPQFIFQYYEEEERQRGNFPDRFSGHQFPNYSSELNVNALLLGDSALYLCASSLVARVETQYFGPGTRLLVL.

V is TRBV24-1 and J is TRBJ1-4; 8 bases agree with TRBD1. The length of the CDR3 is 15 residues. CDR1 and CDR2 from the germline V gene are KGHDR and SFDVKD. V lost 4 bases and J lost 7; bases outside the gene matches: 7. CDR3 in amino acids: CATSEPGGAGEKLFF. DNA for the CDR3: TGTGCCACCAGTGAGCCAGGGGGCGCCGGTGAAAAACTGTTTTTT.

Here the CDR3 reads CASSETGATSYEQYF. CDR3 in DNA: TGTGCCAGCAGTGAAACGGGAGCGACGAGTTACGAGCAGTACTTC. This sequence joins TRBV2 and TRBJ2-7; a weak D match, TRBD2 (6 bases). Germline CDR1 reads SNHLY; CDR2 reads FYNNEI. Trimming shortened V by 2 bases and J by 4 bases, and 15 bases separated the two germline ends. The CDR3 covers 15 residues. The full variable domain, in which reference TRBV2 and TRBJ2-7 provide the parts outside the CDR3, is EPEVTQTPSHQVTQMGQEVILRCVPISNHLYFYWYRQILGQKVEFLVSFYNNEISEKSEIFDDQFSVERPDGSNFTLKIRSTKLEDSAMYFCASSETGATSYEQYFGPGTRLTVT.

The CDR3 here is CASSLRSVSTLNTEAFF. The DNA for the CDR3 is TGTGCCAGCAGCTTAAGATCAGTGTCAACTCTGAACACTGAAGCTTTCTTT. The rearrangement links TRBV7-8 to TRBJ1-1; no clear D. CDR3 length: 17 amino acids. Trimming left V 2 bases short and J 0 bases short, with 16 bases between. The germline V gene has CDR1 SGHVS and CDR2 FQNEAQ.

This chain links TRBV9 with TRBJ2-5, with 9 nucleotides matching TRBD1. V shed 4 bases, J shed 5 bases, and the junction held 9 bases outside the gene matches. The CDR3 is 15 amino acids. The germline gives CDR1 SGDLS, CDR2 YYNGEE. The CDR3 sequence is CASSTSGTGRETQYF. CDR3 in DNA: TGTGCCAGCAGCACTAGTGGGACAGGGCGGGAGACCCAGTACTTC.

V is TRBV7-2 and J is TRBJ2-6; D not certain. The V end was cut by 2 bases, the J end by 8 bases, with 7 bases between. The CDR3 spans 13 residues. Germline V CDR1 and CDR2: SGHTA, FQGNSA. CDR3 sequence: CASSLRASNVLTF. DNA for the CDR3: TGTGCCAGCAGCTTAAGGGCTTCCAACGTCCTGACTTTC.

V gene TRBV15 combines with J gene TRBJ2-7; 10 nucleotides match TRBD2. The ends lost 1 base at V and 5 bases at J; junction bases unmatched: 8. The CDR3 is made up of 16 amino acids. Germline values: CDR1 LNHNV, CDR2 YYDKDF (reference sequence). The chain's CDR3 is CATSRVPSGSINEQYF. CDR3 coding DNA: TGTGCCACCAGCAGAGTTCCTAGCGGGAGTATCAACGAGCAGTACTTC.

The chain joins TRBV7-8 to TRBJ2-6; the match to TRBD1 covers 7 bases. The CDR3 is made up of 18 amino acids. Per germline, CDR1 SGHVS and CDR2 FQNEAQ. Trimming removed 1 base from V and 2 bases from J; junction bases left unmatched: 8. CDR3 amino acids: CASSLDALDRAGANVLTF. In DNA, the CDR3 is TGTGCCAGCAGCTTAGACGCCCTCGACAGGGCTGGGGCCAACGTCCTGACTTTC. The entire variable domain, with the rest obtained from reference TRBV7-8 and TRBJ2-6, is as follows: GAGVSQSPRYKVAKRGQDVALRCDPISGHVSLFWYQQALGQGPEFLTYFQNEAQLDKSGLPSDRFFAERPEGSVSTLKIQRTQQEDSAVYLCASSLDALDRAGANVLTFGAGSRLTVL.

The rearrangement joins TRBV7-9 to TRBJ2-1, with 13 bases aligning to TRBD2. V gave up 6 bases and J gave up 9 bases; unmatched junction bases: 17. The CDR3 is made up of 18 amino acids. From germline, CDR1 is SEHNR and CDR2 FQNEAQ (reference sequence). CDR3 bases: TGTGCCAGCAGAGGAGGACTAGCGGGAGTCCCAGTTAGTGGTGAGCAGTTCTTC. This gives the protein CASRGGLAGVPVSGEQFF.

This clone came up once. V is TRBV19 and J is TRBJ2-7; TRBD2 aligns across 12 bases. The CDR3 totals 15 residues. After removal of 6 bases from V and 2 bases from J, the junction contained 5 bases not matched to a gene. CDR1 LNHDA and CDR2 SQIVND come from the germline V gene (reference sequence). The CDR3, as DNA: TGTGCCAGTAGGGCCGGACTAGCGGGGACCTACGAGCAGTACTTC. Encoded protein: CASRAGLAGTYEQYF. Full variable domain (missing parts from reference TRBV19 and TRBJ2-7): DGGITQSPKYLFRKEGQNVTLSCEQNLNHDAMYWYRQDPGQGLRLIYYSQIVNDFQKGDIAEGYSVSREKKESFPLTVTSAQKNPTAFYLCASRAGLAGTYEQYFGPGTRLTVT.

V is TRBV6-6 and J is TRBJ1-1; D is uncertain. Germline values: CDR1 MNHNY, CDR2 SVGAGI (reference sequence). The CDR3 has 13 residues. V gave up 2 bases and J gave up 3 bases, with 7 bases separating them. As DNA, the CDR3 is TGTGCCAGCAGTTACAAAGGGTACACTGAAGCTTTCTTT. Translation: CASSYKGYTEAFF.

V gene TRBV19 combines with J gene TRBJ1-4, with D unresolved. The CDR3 has 15 amino acids. V shed 5 bases and J shed 8 bases, with 18 bases lying between them. CDR1 is LNHDA and CDR2 is SQIVND in the germline V gene (reference sequence). CDR3 sequence: CASSPNPGWAEKLFF. The CDR3 DNA reads TGTGCCAGTAGTCCCAACCCTGGGTGGGCCGAAAAACTGTTTTTT.

This sequence joins TRBV10-3 and TRBJ2-3; no reliable D call. V was shortened by 0 bases and J by 0 bases, with 7 bases between the two germline ends. CDR1 is ENHRY, CDR2 SYGVKD, per germline. CDR3 length: 15 residues. CDR3 in DNA: TGTGCCATCAGTGAGTCGGCAGCTAGCACAGATACGCAGTATTTT. Translated: CAISESAASTDTQYF.

The J gene is TRBJ2-7, the V gene TRBV28; possibly TRBD2 for D (6 bases). Germline V lookup: CDR1 MDHEN, CDR2 SYDVKM. CDR3 length: 13 amino acids. Trimming stripped 3 bases from V and 6 bases from J, with 12 bases between. The CDR3 nucleotides read TGTGCCAGCAGTTTGACTAGTGTGCTCGAGCAGTACTTC. As protein: CASSLTSVLEQYF.

The count of this clone is one. The V gene is TRBV5-5, the J gene TRBJ1-1, with 10 bases matching TRBD1. J was trimmed by 7 bases and V by 4 bases; bases with no gene match: 7. Germline V gives CDR1 SGHKS, CDR2 YYEKEE (reference sequence). The CDR3 spans 14 residues. DNA of the CDR3: TGTGCCAGCAGCCGAGACAGGGGGCAAGATGAAGCTTTCTTT. Translation gives CASSRDRGQDEAFF.

This clone was counted once. The chain carries TRBV28 and TRBJ2-7; D could derive from TRBD1 or TRBD2 (5 bases each). This CDR3 spans 14 amino acids. V was trimmed by 5 bases and J by 2 bases, leaving 13 bases between them. Per the germline V gene, CDR1 is MDHEN and CDR2 is SYDVKM. The CDR3 DNA follows: TGTGCCAGCAGTACCCGGGACCGCCCCTACGAGCAGTACTTC. This translates into CASSTRDRPYEQYF.

The chain joins TRBV11-2 to TRBJ2-2; D ambiguous. CDR3 length: 14 amino acids. V gave up 5 bases and J gave up 6 bases, with 13 bases separating them. Germline CDR1 is SGHAT and CDR2 is FQNNGV. The CDR3 spells CASSARIASGELFF. As DNA, the CDR3 is TGTGCCAGCAGCGCCCGGATTGCCTCCGGGGAGCTGTTTTTT.

This clone was recorded only once. The rearrangement links TRBV7-2 to TRBJ2-4; possible D gene TRBD2, 7 bases. V was pared by 5 bases and J by 7 bases, with 12 bases between. The CDR3 is made up of 13 amino acids. The germline V gene has CDR1 SGHTA and CDR2 FQGNSA. CDR3 sequence reads: CASSPEGGNIQYF. The DNA for the CDR3 is TGTGCCAGCAGCCCCGAGGGGGGGAACATTCAGTACTTC.

This chain uses TRBV7-8 with TRBJ1-5; possible D gene TRBD1, 5 bases. V was trimmed by 1 base and J by 3 bases, leaving 13 bases between them. CDR1 and CDR2 (germline): SGHVS, FQNEAQ. The CDR3 extends over 16 amino acids. The CDR3 DNA follows: TGTGCCAGCAGCTTAGTTATAGGGGACTTCAATCAGCCCCAGCATTTT. Residues: CASSLVIGDFNQPQHF.